This T cell receptor (beta chain) was identified in a study of blood T cells in healthy people across ages. Isolation of PBMCs gave at least 6 million cells per sample. The germline CDR1 and CDR2 sequences are LGHNA and YNFKEQ. This CDR3 contains 13 residues. V lost 1 base, J lost 11 bases, and 9 bases lay in between. Then a second PCR, running about 6 to 11 cycles, was carried out with a sample-barcoded 5' primer and a J-beta primer mix. TCRdb re-called the 5' RACE reads with MiXCR, one entry per CDR3 protein. The data show some 920,000 distinct CDR3 sequences, roughly 51% seen once. This receptor was obtained from a woman aged 60-70 years in good health. The rearrangement joins TRBV4-2 to TRBJ1-6, with a possible D match to TRBD1 (5 bases). Sequenced input: blood. CDR3 in amino acids: CASSQGGGAPLHF. In nucleotides, the CDR3 is TGTGCCAGCAGCCAAGGGGGGGGAGCACCCCTCCACTTT.